What follows are 9 T cell receptor beta chains derived from one specimen sequenced in a study of beta chain features in type 1 diabetes. Regarding the study as a whole: Shorter TCRB CDR3s, moderately but significantly so, marked every one of the four CD4+ subsets in Type 1 diabetes patients.

These TCRs' antigens remain unknown. Expressed TCRB transcripts were sequenced because the entire RNA isolate underwent reverse transcription. Sequencing was performed with immunoSEQ multiplex PCR; in TCRdb, only in-frame clones are kept and a portion is missing. The data contain roughly 260,000 clones, about a fifth of them singletons. Sequenced material: naive CD4+ T cells from blood. The receptor source for this set is a woman aged 40 to 50 with type 1 diabetes.

The V and J genes are TRBV4-2 and TRBJ2-5; possibly TRBD2 for D (8 bases). CDR3 length equals 18 residues. Trimming cost V 1 base and J 1 base, with 19 bases left between them. CDR1 and CDR2 from the germline V gene are LGHNA and YNFKEQ. The CDR3 region has the DNA TGTGCCAGCAGCCAAGGGTCAGGGGGTAGCGGGATCCAAGAGACCCAGTACTTC. Its protein product is CASSQGSGGSGIQETQYF.

The table lists this clone with a few counts. The same CDR3 arises from other DNA sequences in this sample as well. The J gene is TRBJ2-7, the V gene TRBV20-1, with unresolved D. V lost 2 bases, J lost 4 bases, and 6 bases lay in between. CDR1 is DFQATT and CDR2 is SNEGSKA in the germline V gene (reference sequence). The CDR3 is made up of 11 amino acids. CDR3 in amino acids: CSARPSYEQYF. In DNA, the CDR3 is TGCAGTGCTAGACCCAGTTACGAGCAGTACTTC.

The rearrangement uses TRBV4-3 and TRBJ1-1; TRBD1 might be the D (6 bases). With 0 bases removed from V and 2 bases from J, the gap between germline ends came to 13 bases. The CDR3 has 16 residues. Germline V gene sequence: CDR1 LGHNA, CDR2 YSLEER. DNA of the CDR3: TGCGCCAGCAGCCAAGATGTTGGCAGGGGTAACACTGAAGCTTTCTTT. Amino acids: CASSQDVGRGNTEAFF.

This clone has more than one count but fewer than ten. This CDR3 reads CASSQDRGDYGYTF. The CDR3 region has the DNA TGCGCCAGCAGCCAAGATCGTGGAGACTATGGCTACACCTTC. The rearrangement uses TRBV4-3 and TRBJ1-2, with D unresolved. CDR3 length: 14 amino acids. The V gene lost 0 bases and the J gene lost 3 bases, with 8 bases spanning the gap. Germline V CDR1 and CDR2: LGHNA, YSLEER.

V usage is TRBV9 and J usage is TRBJ1-1; TRBD1 aligns across 12 bases. The CDR3 sequence is 15 residues long. J lost 7 bases, V lost 1 base, and 5 bases had no gene match. Germline V CDR1 and CDR2: SGDLS, YYNGEE. The CDR3 sequence is CASSVMGQGAGEAFF. CDR3 DNA sequence: TGTGCCAGCAGCGTAATGGGACAGGGGGCCGGTGAAGCTTTCTTT.

The table lists this clone with a few counts. The chain combines TRBV25-1 with TRBJ2-2; no firm D call. CDR1 is MGHDK, CDR2 SYGVNS, per germline. V dropped 3 bases and J dropped 0 bases, with 17 bases sitting between them. This CDR3 has 18 residues. CDR3 nucleotides: TGTGCCAGCAGTGATCCCCCGGGTAGTGGGTCGAACACCGGGGAGCTGTTTTTT. Its translation: CASSDPPGSGSNTGELFF.

V is TRBV7-2 and J is TRBJ2-7; 7 bases agree with TRBD1. The CDR3 runs 13 residues. CDR1 is SGHTA, CDR2 FQGNSA, per germline. J lost 2 bases, V lost 10 bases, and 8 bases had no gene match. In DNA form, the CDR3 reads TGTGCCACCACTCGACAGGGTCCCTACGAGCAGTACTTC. Translation: CATTRQGPYEQYF.

This clone has a handful of counts. The genes are TRBV19 and TRBJ1-6; weak D call: TRBD1 (5 bases). The CDR3 covers 16 residues. Trimming removed 5 bases from V and 6 bases from J, with 17 bases in between. Germline CDR1 LNHDA, CDR2 SQIVND (reference sequence). CDR3 in amino acids: CASSLPGDGSNSPLHF. The CDR3 DNA sequence: TGTGCCAGTAGTCTACCCGGGGACGGGAGTAATTCACCCCTCCACTTT.

CDR3 residues: CASSQAETGNNIQYF. The CDR3 DNA sequence: TGCGCCAGCAGCCAAGCAGAGACAGGGAATAACATTCAGTACTTC. This rearrangement joins TRBV4-1 to TRBJ2-4; the match to TRBD1 covers 7 bases. Trimming at V came to 1 base and at J to 7 bases, leaving 7 bases not matched to a gene. The germline gives CDR1 MGHRA, CDR2 YSYEKL. The CDR3 consists of 15 residues.